This TCR beta chain was profiled in a study of spatial heterogeneity in lung cancer. Turning to the study itself: Where present, follow-up PBMC were sequenced a median of roughly two years after resection. A consistent excess of beta-chain over alpha-chain sequences was detected. Unique TCR and UMI combinations averaged more than ten appearances each in raw reads.

Time point denoted: blood at routine non-recurrence follow-up after resection. Frozen PBMC, nontumor lung or tumor provided whole RNA, which was sequenced unsorted. CDR1 and CDR2 from the germline V gene are SGHRS and YFSETQ. This CDR3 has 13 amino acids. Carried by each TCR cDNA molecule was a unique molecular identifier. Each CDR3 protein gets one entry after TCRdb re-called the 5' RACE reads with MiXCR. This sample has about 120,000 distinct CDR3 sequences; 9% to 15% occur once, and the top ten carry around 16%. This clonotype was observed a handful of times. At one end the junction does not follow the germline gene, possibly because of a read error.

The sample was PBMCs, taken at follow-up. This chain uses TRBV5-1 with TRBJ2-2, with D possibly TRBD2 on 5 matching bases. The TCR comes from a male donor with early-stage non-small cell lung cancer. The CDR3 loop reads CASSLEAPGELFF. The CDR3 region has the DNA TGTGCCAGCAGCTTGGAGGCTCCCGGGGAGCTGTTTTTT. Variable domain in full (rest from reference TRBV5-1 and TRBJ2-2): KAGVTQTPRYLIKTRGQQVTLSCSPISGHRSVSWYQQTPGQGLQFLFEYFSETQRNKGNFPGRFSGRQFSNSRSEMNVSTLELGDSALYLCASSLEAPGELFFGEGSRLTVL.